This is a list of T cell receptor beta chains from one sample in a study of T cells in Graves' hyperthyroidism and ophthalmopathy. A single record per CDR3 protein comes from TCRdb applying MiXCR to the multiplex PCR reads. The sample lists more than 350,000 distinct CDR3 sequences, over 12% seen once, with about 20% in the top ten. Input material: blood. The receptors were sampled from a woman in her sixties with Graves' ophthalmopathy. CDR3s include the opening cysteine and the closing phenylalanine or tryptophan. The D gene is left open where the match is weak. A row's size may be missing; if present it is once, few, many or a size class.

V gene	D gene	J gene	clone size	CDR3 DNA	CDR3 protein
TRBV7-2	-	TRBJ2-7	-	TGTGCCAGCAGCTTAGCGGGCAGGGGAGCCTACGAGCAGTACTTC	CASSLAGRGAYEQYF
TRBV6-4	TRBD1	TRBJ2-7	-	TGTGCCAGCAGTCGACCTAACTCAGGGGGAAGCGAGCAGTACTTC	CASSRPNSGGSEQYF
TRBV2	TRBD2	TRBJ2-3	many	TGTGCCAGCAGTGACAGCGGGGGCTTCACAGATACGCAGTATTTT	CASSDSGGFTDTQYF
TRBV11-2	TRBD1	TRBJ2-3	many	TGTGCCAGCAGCTACCCGGGACAGGGAGAAACAGATACGCAGTATTTT	CASSYPGQGETDTQYF
TRBV27	-	TRBJ2-3	-	TGTGCCAGCAGTTTAGGGCTAGACTCAGATACGCAGTATTTT	CASSLGLDSDTQYF
TRBV10-2	-	TRBJ1-5	-	TGCGCCAGCAGAGATACAGGGTACGGCAATCAGCCCCAGCATTTT	CASRDTGYGNQPQHF
TRBV2	-	TRBJ2-7	many	TGTGCCAGCAGACCACCCGGGGAACCCAGGGCTGAGGACGAGCAGTACTTC	CASRPPGEPRAEDEQYF
TRBV3-1	-	TRBJ2-1	many	TGTGCCAGCAGCCAAGAATCAAGGGGGGTCAATGAGCAGTTCTTC	CASSQESRGVNEQFF
TRBV6-1	TRBD2	TRBJ2-1	few	TGTGCCAGCAGTGAAGGGGCTAGCGGTAGGAATGAGCAGTTCTTC	CASSEGASGRNEQFF
TRBV24-1	-	TRBJ2-5	few	TGTGCCACCAGTGACAGGGGCGCGGGCCAAGAGACCCAGTACTTC	CATSDRGAGQETQYF
TRBV9	TRBD1	TRBJ2-1	-	TGTGCCAGCAGCAGCCGGCAGGGGGCGAGGAATGAGCAGTTCTTC	CASSSRQGARNEQFF
TRBV28	TRBD1	TRBJ2-6	many	TGTGCCAGCAGTTTATTTCGGGGACAGGCTGGGGCCAACGTCCTGACTTTC	CASSLFRGQAGANVLTF
TRBV20-1	-	TRBJ2-4	few	TGCAGTGCTAGATATGCCGGGTTGGGGAGCGAAGCCAAAAACATTCAGTACTTC	CSARYAGLGSEAKNIQYF
TRBV20-1	-	TRBJ1-5	-	TGCGGTGCTGTCAGGGAGGTGGCAGCAGGCAATCAGCCCCAGCATTTT	CGAVREVAAGNQPQHF
TRBV20-1	TRBD1	TRBJ1-5	many	TGCAGTGCTAGACCCTGGGACAGGGGACGGTATAGCAATCAGCCCCAGCATTTT	CSARPWDRGRYSNQPQHF
TRBV28	TRBD2	TRBJ2-5	many	TGTGCCAGCATCCTGACTAGCGGAGAGACCCAGTACTTC	CASILTSGETQYF
TRBV3-1	TRBD1	TRBJ1-6	few	TGTGCCAGCAGCCGGGGACAGGGCGATTCACCCCTCCACTTT	CASSRGQGDSPLHF
TRBV5-1	-	TRBJ2-3	many	TGCGCCAGCAGCCCGGGCCCGGGGGGCAGCACAGATACGCAGTATTTT	CASSPGPGGSTDTQYF
TRBV28	-	TRBJ2-5	many	TGTGCCAGCAGTACCGCCGGCCTTCAAGAGACCCAGTACTTC	CASSTAGLQETQYF
TRBV6-1	-	TRBJ1-1	many	TGTGCCAGCAGTTCCGACCGTTTCTCTGAAGCTTTCTTT	CASSSDRFSEAFF
TRBV27	TRBD2	TRBJ2-1	-	TGTGCCAGCAGTCTAAGACTAGCCAGTCACAATGAGCAGTTCTTC	CASSLRLASHNEQFF
TRBV28	-	TRBJ2-7	-	TGTGCCAGCAGTTTCCCGTCCCTGAGCTTCGAGCAGTACTTC	CASSFPSLSFEQYF
TRBV4-1	-	TRBJ2-1	few	TGCGCCAGCAGCCAAGACAGGGAGAAGCAGTTCTTC	CASSQDREKQFF
TRBV4-1	-	TRBJ2-3	-	TGCGCCTGCAGCCCAACCGTCAGGGCAGATACGCAGTATTTT	CACSPTVRADTQYF
TRBV28	-	TRBJ2-2	many	TGTGCCAGCAGCCAAACGACCGGGGAGCTGTTTTTT	CASSQTTGELFF
TRBV6-5	-	TRBJ2-5	few	TGTGCCAGCAGTTACGGGCCCCCCTTGGAGACCCAGTACTTC	CASSYGPPLETQYF
TRBV20-1	TRBD1	TRBJ2-7	many	TGCAGTGCAGACGCCGGGACAGGAGCCTACGAGCAGTACTTC	CSADAGTGAYEQYF
TRBV10-3	TRBD2	TRBJ2-1	many	TGTGCCATCAGTGAAATCTCTAGCGGTGTCAGCTCCTACAATGAGCAGTTCTTC	CAISEISSGVSSYNEQFF
TRBV7-2	-	TRBJ2-1	many	TGTGCCAGCAGCCCCTTGAGGAACCATGAGCAGTTCTTC	CASSPLRNHEQFF
TRBV30	-	TRBJ1-5	few	TGTGCCTGGAGCCGGGACAACGATCAGCCCCAGCATTTT	CAWSRDNDQPQHF
TRBV28	-	TRBJ1-2	many	TGTGCCAGCAGTTTACCCACCGATGGCTACACCTTC	CASSLPTDGYTF
TRBV7-3	-	TRBJ2-7	few	TGTGCCAGCAGCCCGTCTGGATTAGTCTACGAGCAGTACTTC	CASSPSGLVYEQYF
TRBV7-4	TRBD2	TRBJ2-7	-	TGTGCCAGCAGCTTTCACTTAGCGTTTTCGCGGGAGTCGTACGAGCAGTACTTC	CASSFHLAFSRESYEQYF
TRBV12-3/TRBV12-4	-	TRBJ1-3	many	TGTGCCAGCAGTCCGACCCAAAGGGGAAACACCATATATTTT	CASSPTQRGNTIYF
TRBV12-3/TRBV12-4	-	TRBJ1-1	few	TGTGCCAGCACCGCGGGGGGGGGACTGAACACTGAAGCTTTCTTT	CASTAGGGLNTEAFF
TRBV20-1	-	TRBJ1-5	-	TGCAGTGCTCCAGAGGGTGGACACGCTAGCAATCAGCCCCAGCATTTT	CSAPEGGHASNQPQHF
TRBV20-1	TRBD2	TRBJ2-7	many	TGCAGTGCCCCCCTAGGTGCTAGCGGCCTCTACGAGCAGTACTTC	CSAPLGASGLYEQYF
TRBV25-1	TRBD2	TRBJ2-7	many	TGTGCCAGCAGTGAATGGCTAGCGGGAGCCTACGAGCAGTACTTC	CASSEWLAGAYEQYF
TRBV2	TRBD1	TRBJ2-7	many	TGTGCCGCAAACGAGGTGGACAGGGGAATTAGGGAGCAGTACTTC	CAANEVDRGIREQYF
TRBV2	-	TRBJ2-7	many	TGTGCCAGCGCCGAGACCAGGAGCACCTACGAGCAGTACTTC	CASAETRSTYEQYF
TRBV13	-	TRBJ2-7	-	TGTGCCAACAGCTTCTTACTCTACGAGCAGTACTTC	CANSFLLYEQYF
TRBV14	TRBD2	TRBJ2-7	few	TGTGCCGGCAGCCAAAGAAGCGGGAGGTATTACGAGCAGTACTTC	CAGSQRSGRYYEQYF
TRBV20-1	-	TRBJ1-1	-	TGCAGTGCTACTCAAGGCAGTTACACTGAAGCTTTCTTT	CSATQGSYTEAFF
TRBV27	TRBD1	TRBJ1-2	-	TGTGCCAGCACCAACCGGACAGGGCCTAACTATGGCTACACCTTC	CASTNRTGPNYGYTF
TRBV19	TRBD1	TRBJ1-5	few	TGTGCCAGTAGTAGGGAGGTCCGGGGGACAGACTATCAGCCCCAGCATTTT	CASSREVRGTDYQPQHF
TRBV19	-	TRBJ1-1	-	TGTGCCAGTAGTATTGCCTCAAGAGGGACTGAAGCTTTCTTT	CASSIASRGTEAFF
TRBV20-1	-	TRBJ2-5	-	TGCAGTGCGGTCCAAGAGACCCAGTACTTC	CSAVQETQYF
TRBV28	TRBD2	TRBJ2-7	-	TGTGCCAGCAGTTTCGCGGGGAGGGACGAATACGAGCAGTACTTC	CASSFAGRDEYEQYF
TRBV12-3/TRBV12-4	-	TRBJ1-1	many	TGTGCCAGCACTAGAGATCCTAACACTGAAGCTTTCTTT	CASTRDPNTEAFF
TRBV9	-	TRBJ2-5	-	TGTGCCAGCAGCGTATGGGTGGGAGAGACCCAGTACTTC	CASSVWVGETQYF